This passage covers 14 T cell receptor beta chains from one sample sequenced in a study of T cell responses to AZD1222 COVID-19 vaccine. Generated by immunoSEQ multiplex PCR, the TCRdb table keeps only in-frame clones and is missing some. The sample shows approximately 150,000 clones, 70% to 90% of them seen only once. Sequencing was performed on peripheral blood, taken on day 0 of AZD1222 vaccination. These receptors originate from an adult in good health.

The CDR3 is CSASRDGGYGYTF. CDR3 nucleotides: TGCAGCGCCTCCCGGGACGGGGGCTATGGCTACACCTTC. This chain joins TRBV29-1 and TRBJ1-2; the D gene is possibly TRBD1 (5 bases). The CDR3 has 13 amino acids. CDR1 is SQVTM, CDR2 ANQGSEA, per germline. Trimming pared 7 bases from V and 4 bases from J, leaving 16 bases between.

The J gene is TRBJ1-1, the V gene TRBV9; D possibly corresponds to TRBD1 (6 bases). The germline gives CDR1 SGDLS, CDR2 YYNGEE. The CDR3 spans 14 residues. The germline V and J ends were trimmed by 4 bases and 1 base, with 11 bases remaining between them. The CDR3 loop reads CASSLGQPNTEAFF. The CDR3 DNA reads as TGTGCCAGCAGCCTAGGACAGCCGAACACTGAAGCTTTCTTT.

With regard to this clone: This sample includes further DNA sequences coding for the same CDR3. The gene calls are TRBV10-3 and TRBJ1-5; D is unclear. Germline V gene sequence: CDR1 ENHRY, CDR2 SYGVKD. Trimming took 0 bases from V and 4 from J, leaving 7 bases between them. CDR3 length equals 14 residues. CDR3 in amino acids: CAISESKGNQPQHF. The CDR3 nucleotides are TGTGCCATCAGTGAGTCGAAAGGGAATCAGCCCCAGCATTTT.

The chain combines TRBV24-1 with TRBJ1-4; D is unclear. The CDR3 sequence is 15 residues long. CDR1 and CDR2 from the germline V gene are KGHDR and SFDVKD. V was pared by 5 bases and J by 0 bases, with 9 bases between. As DNA, the CDR3 is TGTGCCACCAGTGGCCTGACTTCAACTAATGAAAAACTGTTTTTT. Translation gives CATSGLTSTNEKLFF.

In this sample, this clone turned up a few times. The chain has TRBV4-2 and TRBJ1-1; D gene ambiguous. The germline V gene encodes CDR1 LGHNA and CDR2 YNFKEQ. Trimming cost V 0 bases and J 9 bases, with 17 bases left between them. The CDR3 covers 15 residues. DNA of the CDR3: TGTGCCAGCAGCCAAGATTTGGGCAGGAGGTCGAAAGCTTTCTTT. Its protein product is CASSQDLGRRSKAFF.

The CDR3 is CASSVEGGPGYEQYF. The CDR3 DNA follows: TGTGCCAGCAGCGTAGAAGGGGGCCCAGGCTACGAGCAGTACTTC. The rearrangement joins TRBV9 to TRBJ2-7; 7 bases align to TRBD1. The CDR3 has 15 amino acids. Germline CDR1 and CDR2: SGDLS and YYNGEE. V was pared by 0 bases and J by 3 bases, with 6 bases of the junction left unmatched.

V is TRBV27 and J is TRBJ1-6; a weak D match, TRBD1 (6 bases). The germline gives CDR1 MNHEY, CDR2 SMNVEV (reference sequence). Trimming took 6 bases from V and 7 from J, leaving 13 bases between them. The CDR3 has 14 residues. The DNA of the CDR3 is TGTGCCAGCAGCGTGGACAGAATAAATTCACCCCTCCACTTT. It is translated as CASSVDRINSPLHF.

The chain employs TRBV6-1 and TRBJ1-5, with D possibly being TRBD1 (5 bases). The germline V gene encodes CDR1 MNHNS and CDR2 SASEGT. The V end was cut by 0 bases, the J end by 2 bases, with 11 bases between. The CDR3 covers 16 residues. CDR3 sequence reads: CASSEAPGQGNQPQHF. The CDR3 DNA is TGTGCCAGCAGTGAAGCGCCGGGGCAGGGCAATCAGCCCCAGCATTTT.

V and J are TRBV6-2 or TRBV6-3 and TRBJ2-7; D gene unclear. V was pared by 6 bases and J by 1 base, with 4 bases between. There are 11 residues in the CDR3. Germline CDR1 is MNHEY and CDR2 is SVGEGT. CDR3 protein: CASSASYEQYF. In nucleotides, the CDR3 is TGTGCCAGCAGCGCGTCCTACGAGCAGTACTTC.

This clone was detected only once. The genes are TRBV12-3 or TRBV12-4 and TRBJ2-3; no clear D gene. Trimming stripped 5 bases from V and 0 bases from J, with 6 bases between. There are 13 residues in the CDR3. The CDR3 is CASSPLSTDTQYF. The CDR3 DNA reads TGTGCCAGCAGTCCGCTGAGCACAGATACGCAGTATTTT.

The chain has TRBV30 and TRBJ1-2; D is unresolved. The CDR3 has 10 residues. Deletions cut 4 bases from V and 8 bases from J, with 8 bases between. Germline CDR1 reads GTSNPN; CDR2 reads SVGIG (reference sequence). DNA of the CDR3: TGTGCCTGGAACCACGGAGGCTACACCTTC. Translating it yields CAWNHGGYTF.

The chain has TRBV6-5 and TRBJ2-5, with D tentatively TRBD1 (5 bases). Trimming took off 9 bases at V and 0 bases at J, with 11 bases between the two ends. This CDR3 is 13 amino acids long. CDR1 is MNHEY, CDR2 SVGAGI, per germline. This CDR3 is CASYKGHQETQYF. CDR3 bases: TGTGCCAGTTATAAGGGGCACCAAGAGACCCAGTACTTC.

V and J are TRBV24-1 and TRBJ1-2, with 11 bases matching TRBD1. CDR1 and CDR2 (germline): KGHDR, SFDVKD. This CDR3 spans 18 amino acids. Germline trimming cut 9 bases from V and 3 bases from J; bases unmatched to any gene: 17. The CDR3 spells CATPTTDPGTGGYYGYTF. Written as DNA, the CDR3 is TGTGCCACCCCCACAACAGACCCAGGGACAGGGGGTTACTATGGCTACACCTTC.

The chain is built from TRBV11-3 and TRBJ1-5; D might be TRBD1 (5 bases). V shed 5 bases and J shed 5 bases, with 13 bases lying between them. The CDR3 has 14 residues. Germline lookup yields CDR1 SGHNT and CDR2 YENEEA. The CDR3 nucleotides are TGTGCCAGCAGCCCCGGAGGGGTGGATCAGCCCCAGCATTTT. Its protein product is CASSPGGVDQPQHF.